The 3 T cell receptor beta chains reported below all come from one sample, sequenced in a study of T-cell memory formation after mild COVID-19. From the 5' RACE reads, TCRdb called clonotypes with MiXCR, one entry per CDR3 protein. The table shows under 600,000 distinct CDR3 sequences, with less than 25% occurring only once. Sequenced input: PBMCs or a T cell subset sorted from them (not recorded which). The source of these receptors is an adult woman who had mild COVID-19 (a few samples of this study predate the infection). Cell type and time point are not known.

The chain has TRBV20-1 and TRBJ1-1; D might be TRBD1 (6 bases). The CDR3 extends over 13 amino acids. Trimming left V 3 bases short and J 4 bases short, with 12 bases between. Germline loops: CDR1 DFQATT, CDR2 SNEGSKA (reference sequence). CDR3 sequence (DNA): TGCAGTGCTAGGGGGGGCGGAGTCACTGAAGCTTTCTTT. It specifies CSARGGGVTEAFF.

The gene calls are TRBV5-1 and TRBJ2-5, with TRBD2 as a possible D gene (7 bases). CDR1 and CDR2 from the germline V gene are SGHRS and YFSETQ. The CDR3 length is 15 residues. Trimming removed 0 bases at V and 6 bases at J, with 15 bases between. CDR3 in amino acids: CASSLATGGPKTQYF. In nucleotides, the CDR3 is TGCGCCAGCAGCTTGGCGACGGGGGGCCCTAAGACCCAGTACTTC.

This clonotype was found a few times. J is TRBJ2-5 and V is TRBV6-2 or TRBV6-3; D might be TRBD1 (6 bases). Trimming left V 5 bases short and J 9 bases short, with 13 bases between. The CDR3 has 12 residues. Per germline, CDR1 MNHEY and CDR2 SVGEGT. CDR3 loop: CASSNTGMAQYF. CDR3 sequence (DNA): TGTGCCAGCAGTAACACAGGGATGGCCCAGTACTTC.